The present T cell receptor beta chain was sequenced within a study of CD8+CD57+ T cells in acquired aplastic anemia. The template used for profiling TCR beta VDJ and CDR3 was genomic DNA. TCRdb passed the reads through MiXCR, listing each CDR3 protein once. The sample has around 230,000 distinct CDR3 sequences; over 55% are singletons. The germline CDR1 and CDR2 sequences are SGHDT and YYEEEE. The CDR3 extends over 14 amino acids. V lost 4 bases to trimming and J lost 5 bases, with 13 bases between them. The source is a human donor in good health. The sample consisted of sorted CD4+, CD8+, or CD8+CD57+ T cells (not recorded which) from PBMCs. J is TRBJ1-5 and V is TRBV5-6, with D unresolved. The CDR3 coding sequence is TGTGCCAGCAGCCTTCGAGGGAGCCATCAGCCCCAGCATTTT. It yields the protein CASSLRGSHQPQHF.